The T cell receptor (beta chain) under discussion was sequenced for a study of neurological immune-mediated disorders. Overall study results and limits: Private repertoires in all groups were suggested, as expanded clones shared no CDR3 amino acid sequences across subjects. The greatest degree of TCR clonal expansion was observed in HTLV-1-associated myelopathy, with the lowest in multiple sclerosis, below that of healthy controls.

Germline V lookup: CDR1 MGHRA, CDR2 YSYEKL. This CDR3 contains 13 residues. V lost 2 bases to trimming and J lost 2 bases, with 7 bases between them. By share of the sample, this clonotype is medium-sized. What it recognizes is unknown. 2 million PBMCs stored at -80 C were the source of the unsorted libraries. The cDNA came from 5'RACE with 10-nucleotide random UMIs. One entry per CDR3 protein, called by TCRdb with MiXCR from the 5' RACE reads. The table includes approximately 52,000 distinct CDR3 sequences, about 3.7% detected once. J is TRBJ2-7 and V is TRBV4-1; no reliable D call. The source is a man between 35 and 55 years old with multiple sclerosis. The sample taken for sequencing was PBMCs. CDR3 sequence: CASSQFSTYEQYF. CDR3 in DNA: TGCGCCAGCAGCCAATTTTCGACCTACGAGCAGTACTTC.